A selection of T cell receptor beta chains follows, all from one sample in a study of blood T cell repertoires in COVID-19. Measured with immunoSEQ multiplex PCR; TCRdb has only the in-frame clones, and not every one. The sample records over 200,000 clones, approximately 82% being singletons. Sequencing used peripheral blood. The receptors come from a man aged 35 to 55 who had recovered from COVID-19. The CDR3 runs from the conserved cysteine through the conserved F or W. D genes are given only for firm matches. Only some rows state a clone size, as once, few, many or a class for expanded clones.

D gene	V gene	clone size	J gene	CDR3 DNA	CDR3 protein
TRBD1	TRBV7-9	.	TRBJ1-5	TGTGCCAGCAGCTTAGGGACAGGCGACCCCAATCAGCCCCAGCATTTT	CASSLGTGDPNQPQHF
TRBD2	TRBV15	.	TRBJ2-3	TGTGCCACCAGCGGTCGGGGGGAAGATACGCAGTATTTT	CATSGRGEDTQYF
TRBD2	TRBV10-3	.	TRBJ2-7	TGTGCCATCAGGCCCGGGACAAGAGGACTAGCGGGAGTATACGAGCAGTACTTC	CAIRPGTRGLAGVYEQYF
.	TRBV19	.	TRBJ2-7	TGTGCCAGTAGTACCCAGAGGCTTCCCTACGAGCAGTACTTC	CASSTQRLPYEQYF
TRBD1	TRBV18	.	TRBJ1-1	TGTGCCAGCTCACCTTGGACAGGGGGGGTTCGTGAAGCTTTCTTT	CASSPWTGGVREAFF
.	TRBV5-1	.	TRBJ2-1	TGCGCCAGCAGCCGGCTGAGTTCGGGGGGCGGAAGTAATGAGCAGTTCTTC	CASSRLSSGGGSNEQFF
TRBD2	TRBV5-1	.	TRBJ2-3	TGCGCCAGCAGCCCGGGACTAGTTAGGACAGATACGCAGTATTTT	CASSPGLVRTDTQYF
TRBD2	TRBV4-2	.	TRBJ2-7	TGTGCCAGCAGCCAAGATTACCTAGCGGGGGTTCTATTCTCCTACGAGCAGTACTTC	CASSQDYLAGVLFSYEQYF
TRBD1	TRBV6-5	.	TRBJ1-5	TGTGCCAGCAGCCCGACAGGGTCTAGCAATCAGCCCCAGCATTTT	CASSPTGSSNQPQHF
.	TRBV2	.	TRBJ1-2	TGTGCCAGCAGTGAAGGACTGGTCTCTAACTATGGCTACACCTTC	CASSEGLVSNYGYTF
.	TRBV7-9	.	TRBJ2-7	TGTGCCAGCAGCCCCCAGGGCATCGAGCAGTACTTC	CASSPQGIEQYF
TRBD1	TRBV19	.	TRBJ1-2	TGTGCCAGTAGGGGACAGGGGACCTATGGCTACACCTTC	CASRGQGTYGYTF
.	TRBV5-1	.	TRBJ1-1	TGCGCCAGCAGCTTGGCTGTCAGGGTGAACACTGAAGCTTTCTTT	CASSLAVRVNTEAFF
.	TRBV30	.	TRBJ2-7	TGTGCCTGGAGTGTACATGGTTACGAGCAGTACTTC	CAWSVHGYEQYF
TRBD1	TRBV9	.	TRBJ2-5	TGTGCCAGCAGCCTTCGGGACAGCCAAGAGACCCAGTACTTC	CASSLRDSQETQYF
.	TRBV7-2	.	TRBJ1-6	TGTGCCAGCAGCTTCGGACAGAGCAATTCACCCCTCCACTTT	CASSFGQSNSPLHF
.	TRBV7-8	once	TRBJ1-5	TGTGCCAGCAGCTCCTTCTTCGGAGGCAAATCGAATCAGCCCCAGCATTTT	CASSSFFGGKSNQPQHF
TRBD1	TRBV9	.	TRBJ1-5	TGTGCCAGCAGCACCGACGGGACAGGGGGCGTACAGCCCCAGCATTTT	CASSTDGTGGVQPQHF
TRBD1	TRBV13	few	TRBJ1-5	TGTGCCAGCAGCTACGGGACAGATAGCAATCAGCCCCAGCATTTT	CASSYGTDSNQPQHF
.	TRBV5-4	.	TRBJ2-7	TGTGCCAGCAGCTTTGCGGGCGAGCAGTACTTC	CASSFAGEQYF
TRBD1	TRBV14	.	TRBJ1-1	TGTGCCAGCAGCCGAATTCCGGGACAGGGAAACACTGAAGCTTTCTTT	CASSRIPGQGNTEAFF
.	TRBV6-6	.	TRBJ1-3	TGTGCCAGCAGTTACCGAGGGTATAACACCATATATTTT	CASSYRGYNTIYF
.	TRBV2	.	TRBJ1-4	TGTGCCAGCAGGGAATCGAGAGAAAAACTGTTTTTT	CASRESREKLFF
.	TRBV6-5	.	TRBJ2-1	TGTGCCAGCAGTTACTCCGTCGCTACGTACAATGAGCAGTTCTTC	CASSYSVATYNEQFF
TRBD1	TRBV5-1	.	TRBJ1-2	TGCGCCAGCAGCTCGCAGTTCAGGGGGCGCTTCTATGGCTACACCTTC	CASSSQFRGRFYGYTF
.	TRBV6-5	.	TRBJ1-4	TGTGCCAGCAGCCCCCTTGGGGCCACCGGTCGAAAACTGTTTTTT	CASSPLGATGRKLFF
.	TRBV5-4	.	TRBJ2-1	TGTGCCAGCAGCGTTACCAGCGCTTACAATGAGCAGTTCTTC	CASSVTSAYNEQFF
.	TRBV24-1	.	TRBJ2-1	TGTGCCACCAGTGATTTGAGTAGCTCCTACAATGAGCAGTTCTTC	CATSDLSSSYNEQFF
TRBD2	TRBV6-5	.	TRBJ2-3	TGTGCCAGCACACTAGCGCGAGATACGCAGTATTTT	CASTLARDTQYF
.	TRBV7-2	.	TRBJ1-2	TGTGCCAGCAGCTTACCTCAGGACTATGGCTACACCTTC	CASSLPQDYGYTF
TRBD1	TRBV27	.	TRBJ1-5	TGTGCCAGCAGTCTACAGGGGTATAGCAATCAGCCCCAGCATTTT	CASSLQGYSNQPQHF
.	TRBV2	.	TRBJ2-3	TGTGCCAGCGGTAGTCGAGGGGGAGAGATAACAGATACGCAGTATTTT	CASGSRGGEITDTQYF
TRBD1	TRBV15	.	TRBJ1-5	TGTGCCACCAGCAGAGATCGGGACAGGCCCCAGCATTTT	CATSRDRDRPQHF
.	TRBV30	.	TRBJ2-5	TGTGCCTGGAGTTACGGCACCAGGGAGACCCAGTACTTC	CAWSYGTRETQYF
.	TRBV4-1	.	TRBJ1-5	TGCGCCAGCAGCCCGGACAGAAATCAGCCCCAGCATTTT	CASSPDRNQPQHF
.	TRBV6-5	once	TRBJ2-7	TGTGCCAGCAGTTACTCGGGCAGCTCCTACGAGCAGTACTTC	CASSYSGSSYEQYF
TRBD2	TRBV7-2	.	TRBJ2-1	TGTGCCAGCAGCTTAAGGCGGACTAGCGGGGCTTTGTACAATGAGCAGTTCTTC	CASSLRRTSGALYNEQFF